The TCR beta chain described here comes from a study of blood T cell repertoires in COVID-19. V shed 1 base and J shed 8 bases, with 18 bases lying between them. There are 16 residues in the CDR3. The germline CDR1 and CDR2 sequences are SGHTS and YDEGEE. As originally analysed: Amplification from reference gene primers served as the basis for estimated nucleated cell counts. Generated by immunoSEQ multiplex PCR, the TCRdb table keeps only in-frame clones and is missing some. Clone size and the V and J calls come from that table; the DNA yielded D and trimming. This sample has roughly 200,000 clones, with roughly 84% found just once. Across about two dozen US areas, participants ranged in age from about 18 to 90 years. Participant-given clinical history determined each cohort assignment.

The source is a woman aged 25-40 years who had been exposed to COVID-19. The sequencing input was PBMCs or T cells enriched from blood (not recorded which). The J gene is TRBJ1-4, the V gene TRBV5-8; D call uncertain. The DNA for the CDR3 is TGTGCCAGCAGCTTGTTAGGAAAACACGGGGTCGAAAAACTGTTTTTT. This codes for CASSLLGKHGVEKLFF.